The TCR beta chain described here comes from a study of T cell responses to AZD1222 COVID-19 vaccine. The method was immunoSEQ multiplex PCR; TCRdb's version includes in-frame clones alone and lacks a portion of them. This table holds 150,000 or so clones, about 91% found once. V shed 6 bases and J shed 1 base, with 13 bases lying between them. CDR3 size: 14 residues. The V gene's germline CDR1 is LNHDA and CDR2 SQIVND (reference sequence). V is TRBV19 and J is TRBJ2-7; D perhaps matches TRBD1 (6 bases). Sequences were derived from peripheral blood, sampled on day 0 of AZD1222 vaccination. The TCR originated in an adult in good health. The CDR3 coding sequence is TGTGCCAGTAGCAGGGGAACTGAATCCTACGAGCAGTACTTC. As protein: CASSRGTESYEQYF.